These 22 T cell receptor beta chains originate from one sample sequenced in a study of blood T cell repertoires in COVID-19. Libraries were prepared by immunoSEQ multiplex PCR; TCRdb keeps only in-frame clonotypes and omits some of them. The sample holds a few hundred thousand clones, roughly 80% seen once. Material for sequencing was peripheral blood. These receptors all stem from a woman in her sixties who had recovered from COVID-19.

The CDR3 nucleotides are TGTGCCAGCAGCGCCGGGACAGCCAATTCACCCCTCCACTTT. Amino acid sequence: CASSAGTANSPLHF. V usage is TRBV9 and J usage is TRBJ1-6, with 7 bases that match TRBD1. The CDR3 has 14 amino acids. The germline CDR1 and CDR2 sequences are SGDLS and YYNGEE. Trimming took 3 bases from V and 7 from J; bases not matched to a gene: 4.

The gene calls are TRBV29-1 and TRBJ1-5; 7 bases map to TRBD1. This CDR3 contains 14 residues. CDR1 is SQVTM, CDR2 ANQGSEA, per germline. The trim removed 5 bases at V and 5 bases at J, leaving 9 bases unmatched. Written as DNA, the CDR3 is TGCAGCGTTTCAGGGGGGCAGACGGATCAGCCCCAGCATTTT. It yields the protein CSVSGGQTDQPQHF.

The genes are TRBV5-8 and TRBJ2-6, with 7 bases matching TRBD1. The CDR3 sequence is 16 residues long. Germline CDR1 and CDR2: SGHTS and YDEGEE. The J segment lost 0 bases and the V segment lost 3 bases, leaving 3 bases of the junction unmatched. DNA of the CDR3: TGTGCCAGCAGCTACGGGACAGCCTCTGGGGCCAACGTCCTGACTTTC. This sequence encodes CASSYGTASGANVLTF.

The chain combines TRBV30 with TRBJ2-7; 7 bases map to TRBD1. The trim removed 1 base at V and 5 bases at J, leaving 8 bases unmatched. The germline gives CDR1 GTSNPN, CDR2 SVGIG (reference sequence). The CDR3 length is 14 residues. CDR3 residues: CAWSGDRAFHEQYF. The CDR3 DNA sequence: TGTGCCTGGAGTGGCGACAGGGCGTTCCACGAGCAGTACTTC. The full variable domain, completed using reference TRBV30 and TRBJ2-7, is SQTIHQWPATLVQPVGSPLSLECTVEGTSNPNLYWYRQAAGRGLQLLFYSVGIGQISSEVPQNLSASRPQDRQFILSSKKLLLSDSGFYLCAWSGDRAFHEQYFGPGTRLTVT.

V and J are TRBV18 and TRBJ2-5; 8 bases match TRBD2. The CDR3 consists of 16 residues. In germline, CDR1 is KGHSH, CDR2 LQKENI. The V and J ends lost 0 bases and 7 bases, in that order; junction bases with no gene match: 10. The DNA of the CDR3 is TGTGCCAGCTCACCACCCTCGACTAGCGATCGAGGGACCCAGTACTTC. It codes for CASSPPSTSDRGTQYF. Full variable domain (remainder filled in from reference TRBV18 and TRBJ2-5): NAGVMQNPRHLVRRRGQEARLRCSPMKGHSHVYWYRQLPEEGLKFMVYLQKENIIDESGMPKERFSAEFPKEGPSILRIQQVVRGDSAAYFCASSPPSTSDRGTQYFGPGTRLLVL.

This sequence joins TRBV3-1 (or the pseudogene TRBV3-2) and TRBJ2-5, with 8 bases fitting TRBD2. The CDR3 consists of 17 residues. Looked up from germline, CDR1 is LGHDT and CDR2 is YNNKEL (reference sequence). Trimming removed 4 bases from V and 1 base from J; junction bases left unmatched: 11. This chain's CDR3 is CASSPLGAGGPQETQYF. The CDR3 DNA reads TGTGCCAGCAGCCCCCTAGGGGCGGGGGGCCCCCAAGAGACCCAGTACTTC.

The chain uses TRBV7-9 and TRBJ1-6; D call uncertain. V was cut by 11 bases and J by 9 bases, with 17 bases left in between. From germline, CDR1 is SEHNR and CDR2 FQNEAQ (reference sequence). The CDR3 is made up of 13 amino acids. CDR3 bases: TGTGCCGGCTCGTCGGCAGCATCTTCACCCCTCCACTTT. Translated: CAGSSAASSPLHF.

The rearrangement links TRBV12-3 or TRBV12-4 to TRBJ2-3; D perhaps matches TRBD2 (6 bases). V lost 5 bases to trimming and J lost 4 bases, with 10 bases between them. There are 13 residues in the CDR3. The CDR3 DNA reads TGTGCCAGCAGTAGGTGGGGGGCAGATACGCAGTATTTT. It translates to CASSRWGADTQYF.

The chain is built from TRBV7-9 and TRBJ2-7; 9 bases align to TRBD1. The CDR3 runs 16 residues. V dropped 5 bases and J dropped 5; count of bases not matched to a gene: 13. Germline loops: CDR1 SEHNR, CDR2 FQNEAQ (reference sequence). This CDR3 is CASSPGPGTGFHEQYF. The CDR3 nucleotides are TGTGCCAGCAGCCCAGGTCCCGGGACAGGGTTTCACGAGCAGTACTTC.

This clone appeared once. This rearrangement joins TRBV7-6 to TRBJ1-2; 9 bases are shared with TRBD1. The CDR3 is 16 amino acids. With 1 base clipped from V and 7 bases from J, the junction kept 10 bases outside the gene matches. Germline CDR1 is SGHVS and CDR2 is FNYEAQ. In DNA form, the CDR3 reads TGTGCCAGCAGCTTAGTCCCCACAGGGGGCTTTGGTGGCTACACCTTC. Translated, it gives CASSLVPTGGFGGYTF. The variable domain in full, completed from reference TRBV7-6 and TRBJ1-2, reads GAGVSQSPRYKVTKRGQDVALRCDPISGHVSLYWYRQALGQGPEFLTYFNYEAQQDKSGLPNDRFSAERPEGSISTLTIQRTEQRDSAMYRCASSLVPTGGFGGYTFGSGTRLTVV.

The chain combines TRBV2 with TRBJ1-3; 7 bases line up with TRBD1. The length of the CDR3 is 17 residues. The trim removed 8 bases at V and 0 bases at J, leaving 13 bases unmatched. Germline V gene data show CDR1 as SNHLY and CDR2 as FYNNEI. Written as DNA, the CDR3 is TGTGCCAGCTGGTGGGGAACAGGGGATATCTCTGGAAACACCATATATTTT. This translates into CASWWGTGDISGNTIYF. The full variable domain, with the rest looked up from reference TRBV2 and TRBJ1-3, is EPEVTQTPSHQVTQMGQEVILRCVPISNHLYFYWYRQILGQKVEFLVSFYNNEISEKSEIFDDQFSVERPDGSNFTLKIRSTKLEDSAMYFCASWWGTGDISGNTIYFGEGSWLTVV.

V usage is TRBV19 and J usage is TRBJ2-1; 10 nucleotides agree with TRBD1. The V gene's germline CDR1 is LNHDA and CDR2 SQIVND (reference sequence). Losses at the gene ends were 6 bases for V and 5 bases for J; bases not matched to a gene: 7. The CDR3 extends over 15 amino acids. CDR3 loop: CASRAPGQGHNEQFF. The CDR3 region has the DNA TGTGCCAGTAGGGCTCCGGGACAGGGGCACAATGAGCAGTTCTTC.

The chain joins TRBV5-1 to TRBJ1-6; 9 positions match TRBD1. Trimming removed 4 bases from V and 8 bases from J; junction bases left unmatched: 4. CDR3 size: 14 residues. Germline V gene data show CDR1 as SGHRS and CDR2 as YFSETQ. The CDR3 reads CASSSRDRDSPLHF. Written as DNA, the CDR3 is TGCGCCAGCAGCAGCCGGGACAGGGATTCACCCCTCCACTTT.

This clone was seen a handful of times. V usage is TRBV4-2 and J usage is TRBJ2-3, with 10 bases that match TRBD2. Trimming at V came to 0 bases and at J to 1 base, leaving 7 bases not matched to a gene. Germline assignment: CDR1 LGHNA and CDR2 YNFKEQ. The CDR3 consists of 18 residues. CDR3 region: CASSQEPSGGPRTDTQYF. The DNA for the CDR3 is TGTGCCAGCAGCCAAGAGCCTAGCGGGGGCCCCCGCACAGATACGCAGTATTTT.

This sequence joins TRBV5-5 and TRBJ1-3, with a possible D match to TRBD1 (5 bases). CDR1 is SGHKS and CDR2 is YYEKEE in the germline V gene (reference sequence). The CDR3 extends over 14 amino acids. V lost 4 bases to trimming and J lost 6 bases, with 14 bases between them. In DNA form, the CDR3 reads TGTGCCAGCAGCCGAACGGGACTCCCAAACACCATATATTTT. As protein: CASSRTGLPNTIYF.

The CDR3 loop reads CASRLTSGTYNEQFF. In DNA form, the CDR3 reads TGTGCCAGCAGACTTACTAGCGGTACCTACAATGAGCAGTTCTTC. The genes are TRBV7-8 and TRBJ2-1; 8 positions match TRBD2. Germline CDR1 is SGHVS and CDR2 is FQNEAQ. Trimming removed 6 bases from V and 2 bases from J; junction bases left unmatched: 6. The CDR3 covers 15 residues.

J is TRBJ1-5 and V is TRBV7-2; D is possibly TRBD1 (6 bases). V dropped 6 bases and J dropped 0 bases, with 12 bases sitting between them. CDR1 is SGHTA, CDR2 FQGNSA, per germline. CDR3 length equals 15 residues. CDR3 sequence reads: CASSLRGNSNQPQHF. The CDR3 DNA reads TGTGCCAGCAGTCTCAGGGGCAATAGCAATCAGCCCCAGCATTTT.

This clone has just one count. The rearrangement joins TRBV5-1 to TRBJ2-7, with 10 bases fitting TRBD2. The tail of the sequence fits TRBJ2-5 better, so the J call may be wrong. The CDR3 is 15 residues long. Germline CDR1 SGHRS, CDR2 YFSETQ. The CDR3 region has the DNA TGCGCCAGCAGCCCCAGGACTAGCGGCCAGGAGACCCAGTACTTC. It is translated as CASSPRTSGQETQYF.

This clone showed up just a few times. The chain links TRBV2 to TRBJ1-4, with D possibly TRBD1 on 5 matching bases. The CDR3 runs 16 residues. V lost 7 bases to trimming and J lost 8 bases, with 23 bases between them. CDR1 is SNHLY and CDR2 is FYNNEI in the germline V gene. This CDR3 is CASNRRTGRSGEKLFF. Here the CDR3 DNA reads TGTGCCAGCAACAGGAGGACGGGCCGAAGCGGGGAAAAACTGTTTTTT. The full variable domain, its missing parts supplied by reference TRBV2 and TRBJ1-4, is EPEVTQTPSHQVTQMGQEVILRCVPISNHLYFYWYRQILGQKVEFLVSFYNNEISEKSEIFDDQFSVERPDGSNFTLKIRSTKLEDSAMYFCASNRRTGRSGEKLFFGSGTQLSVL.

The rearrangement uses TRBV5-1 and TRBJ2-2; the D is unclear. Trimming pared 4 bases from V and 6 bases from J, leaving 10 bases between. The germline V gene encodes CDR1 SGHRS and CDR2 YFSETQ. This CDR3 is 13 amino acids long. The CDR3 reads CASSDLSPGELFF. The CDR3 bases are TGCGCCAGCAGCGATCTTAGTCCCGGGGAGCTGTTTTTT.

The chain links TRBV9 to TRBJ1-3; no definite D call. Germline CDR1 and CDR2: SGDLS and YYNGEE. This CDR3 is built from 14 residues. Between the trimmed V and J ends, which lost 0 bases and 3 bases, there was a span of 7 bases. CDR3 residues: CASSVGAGGNTIYF. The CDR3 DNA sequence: TGTGCCAGCAGCGTAGGGGCAGGTGGAAACACCATATATTTT. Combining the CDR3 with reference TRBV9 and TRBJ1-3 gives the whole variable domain DSGVTQTPKHLITATGQRVTLRCSPRSGDLSVYWYQQSLDQGLQFLIQYYNGEERAKGNILERFSAQQFPDLHSELNLSSLELGDSALYFCASSVGAGGNTIYFGEGSWLTVV.

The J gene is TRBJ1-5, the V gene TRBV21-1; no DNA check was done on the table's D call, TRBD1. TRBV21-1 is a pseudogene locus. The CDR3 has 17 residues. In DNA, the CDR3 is TGTGCCAGCAGCAGAGGGGGCGCCTCTAAGGAGAATCAGCCCCAGCATTTT. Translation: CASSRGGASKENQPQHF.